The present T cell receptor (beta chain) was sequenced within a study of blood T cell repertoires in COVID-19. Study summary: Some COVID-19 samples were acute and others convalescent; all came from the United States, Italy and Spain. Sample material is recorded as cDNA or gDNA derived from T cells, B-cell-depleted T cells, or PBMCs.

This clone was recorded a few times. Germline V gene sequence: CDR1 SGHRS, CDR2 YFSETQ. This CDR3 contains 13 residues. V lost 4 bases to trimming and J lost 2 bases, with 10 bases between them. In the original processing: Nucleated cell counts were estimated from reference gene primer amplification. The assay was immunoSEQ multiplex PCR, and TCRdb's table has in-frame clones only and misses some. The D gene and trimming were derived from the DNA, and the V and J assignments and clone size from that table. The sample lists 300,000 to 350,000 clones; roughly 90% were seen once. V and J are TRBV5-1 and TRBJ2-7; TRBD2 is a possible D gene (5 bases). This receptor was taken from a man between 18 and 35 years old with active or convalescent COVID-19. The material sequenced was peripheral blood. CDR3 in amino acids: CASSREFTYEQYF. CDR3 in DNA: TGCGCCAGCAGCAGGGAGTTTACCTACGAGCAGTACTTC.